These 11 T cell receptor beta chains were sequenced from one sample in a study of Graves' ophthalmopathy and Graves' hyperthyroidism. The sequenced template was RNA, covering the TCR beta CDR3 region. Second-round multiplex PCR came after a first-round RT-PCR that employed HTBI primers. TCRdb fed the multiplex PCR reads into MiXCR, producing one record per CDR3 protein. The sample holds fewer than 400,000 distinct CDR3 sequences, around 17% seen once. Material for sequencing was peripheral blood. These receptors all stem from a woman under 30 with Graves' ophthalmopathy.

This clonotype is a singleton in its sample. The genes are TRBV6-1 and TRBJ1-2; possibly TRBD1 for D (6 bases). The CDR3 sequence is 15 residues long. Deletions cut 5 bases from V and 4 bases from J, with 17 bases between. CDR1 and CDR2 (germline): MNHNS, SASEGT. The DNA of the CDR3 is TGTGCCAGCAGTAAAAACAACAGGGCAGGCTATGGCTACACCTTC. Translating it yields CASSKNNRAGYGYTF.

The table lists this clonotype with many counts. The rearrangement uses TRBV6-4 and TRBJ2-6; D is ambiguous. The CDR3 runs 13 residues. The ends were cut back, 8 bases at V and 0 bases at J, with 5 bases in the middle. The germline V gene has CDR1 MRHNA and CDR2 SNTAGT. The CDR3 nucleotides read TGTGCCAGCGCGGCCTCTGGGGCCAACGTCCTGACTTTC. As protein: CASAASGANVLTF.

This clonotype was detected many times. This chain uses TRBV4-2 with TRBJ2-2; no firm D call. CDR1 and CDR2 from the germline V gene are LGHNA and YNFKEQ. The ends were cut back, 0 bases at V and 2 bases at J, with 4 bases in the middle. This CDR3 region has 14 residues. The DNA of the CDR3 is TGTGCCAGCAGCCAAGATCACAACACCGGGGAGCTGTTTTTT. Protein product: CASSQDHNTGELFF.

The genes are TRBV6-5 and TRBJ2-5; a weak D match, TRBD1 (6 bases). CDR1 and CDR2 (germline): MNHEY, SVGAGI. The CDR3 totals 15 residues. Trimming took 4 bases from V and 2 from J, leaving 14 bases between them. The CDR3 bases are TGTGCCAGCAGTTCGAACCAGGGGATGCAAGAGACCCAGTACTTC. Translating it yields CASSSNQGMQETQYF.

There are many counts of this clonotype. CDR3 nucleotide sequence: TGTGCCAGCAGTTCCACAACTAGCGGGAGAGTCGAGCAGTACTTC. Its protein is CASSSTTSGRVEQYF. The chain links TRBV27 to TRBJ2-7; 11 bases are a match to TRBD2. The V segment lost 4 bases and the J segment 6 bases; nucleotides outside the gene matches: 8. CDR1 MNHEY and CDR2 SMNVEV come from the germline V gene (reference sequence). The CDR3 contains 15 residues.

This clonotype was counted ten times or more. The chain recombines TRBV20-1 with TRBJ1-2, with D perhaps matching TRBD1 (5 bases). Germline-derived CDR1 and CDR2 are DFQATT and SNEGSKA (reference sequence). The CDR3 length is 13 residues. Trimming left V 0 bases short and J 4 bases short, with 9 bases between. The chain's CDR3 is CSARDPGTYGYTF. CDR3 bases: TGCAGTGCTAGAGATCCGGGGACCTATGGCTACACCTTC.

This clonotype was picked up a small number of times. The chain uses TRBV5-1 and TRBJ2-7, with D perhaps assigned TRBD1 or TRBD2 (5 bases each). Trimming took 3 bases from V and 0 from J, leaving 16 bases between them. Germline CDR1 SGHRS, CDR2 YFSETQ. CDR3 length equals 16 residues. For the CDR3, the DNA is TGCGCCAGCAGCTCACCCAGGGAGCATAACTCCTACGAGCAGTACTTC. Protein sequence: CASSSPREHNSYEQYF.

This clonotype was counted at least ten times. CDR3 DNA sequence: TGTGCCAGCAGTTACTGGGAGGGCTCCACTGAAGCTTTCTTT. Protein sequence: CASSYWEGSTEAFF. The chain combines TRBV6-2 or TRBV6-3 with TRBJ1-1; D is ambiguous. The V gene's germline CDR1 is MNHEY and CDR2 SVGEGT. Trimming cost V 1 base and J 4 bases, with 10 bases left between them. This CDR3 contains 14 residues.

This clonotype was counted many times. V usage is TRBV12-3 or TRBV12-4 and J usage is TRBJ1-5, with D hard to call. The V end was cut by 6 bases, the J end by 4 bases, with 10 bases between. CDR3 length: 13 amino acids. The CDR3: CASSPEVNQPQHF. The CDR3 DNA reads as TGTGCCAGCAGCCCCGAGGTGAATCAGCCCCAGCATTTT.

This clonotype was seen ten or more times. The chain joins TRBV6-1 to TRBJ2-5, with D tentatively TRBD1 (6 bases). The CDR3 consists of 16 residues. V lost 7 bases, J lost 1 base, and 19 bases lay in between. CDR1 and CDR2 from the germline V gene are MNHNS and SASEGT. In nucleotides, the CDR3 is TGTGCCAGCAAAGAATTACAGGGTAACCTCCAAGAGACCCAGTACTTC. It specifies CASKELQGNLQETQYF.

This clonotype was seen at least ten times. The genes are TRBV28 and TRBJ1-3; 8 bases fit TRBD1. In germline, CDR1 is MDHEN, CDR2 SYDVKM. V lost 4 bases, J lost 2 bases, and 4 bases stayed unmatched. The CDR3 is 15 amino acids. This chain's CDR3 is CASSYDRGPGNTIYF. The CDR3 DNA is TGTGCCAGCAGTTACGACAGGGGACCTGGAAACACCATATATTTT.